Each of the 24 T cell receptor beta chains below was sequenced from the same sample in a study of OX40 agonist ivuxolimab in advanced cancers. Sequenced by immunoSEQ multiplex PCR; TCRdb stores in-frame clones only, minus some. The repertoire holds 90,000 to 95,000 clones, with 87% as singletons. The specimen comprised CD4+ or CD8+ T cells sorted from blood, sampled in a trial of the OX40 agonist ivuxolimab. All receptors derive from an adult with an advanced solid tumor such as melanoma, head and neck, liver or kidney cancer.

A single count supports this clone. The chain uses TRBV19 and TRBJ2-6; D is ambiguous. Germline lookup yields CDR1 LNHDA and CDR2 SQIVND (reference sequence). This CDR3 has 14 amino acids. V was pared by 5 bases and J by 8 bases, with 13 bases between. The CDR3 nucleotides are TGTGCCAGTAGTCTCAGGTCCCCGCCCAACGTCCTGACTTTC. It codes for CASSLRSPPNVLTF. The full variable domain, completed using reference TRBV19 and TRBJ2-6, is DGGITQSPKYLFRKEGQNVTLSCEQNLNHDAMYWYRQDPGQGLRLIYYSQIVNDFQKGDIAEGYSVSREKKESFPLTVTSAQKNPTAFYLCASSLRSPPNVLTFGAGSRLTVL.

The chain recombines TRBV6-5 with TRBJ1-1; D gene unclear. V lost 6 bases to trimming and J lost 0 bases, with 11 bases between them. Per germline, CDR1 MNHEY and CDR2 SVGAGI. The CDR3 is 14 amino acids. The CDR3 DNA is TGTGCCAGCAGCCGCAGACTAATGAACACTGAAGCTTTCTTT. This sequence encodes CASSRRLMNTEAFF.

V is TRBV30 and J is TRBJ2-7, with TRBD2 identical over 9 bases. The trim removed 4 bases at V and 2 bases at J, leaving 6 bases unmatched. The CDR3 runs to 14 residues. Germline V lookup: CDR1 GTSNPN, CDR2 SVGIG (reference sequence). The chain's CDR3 is CAWTTSGFTYEQYF. DNA of the CDR3: TGTGCCTGGACCACTAGCGGGTTTACCTACGAGCAGTACTTC.

The J gene is TRBJ2-1, the V gene TRBV29-1; 10 nucleotides match TRBD2. Unmatched junction bases numbered 10, after V lost 5 bases and J lost 3 bases. Looked up from germline, CDR1 is SQVTM and CDR2 is ANQGSEA. CDR3 size: 16 residues. CDR3 coding DNA: TGCAGCGTTTTGGGCGGGGCTAGCGGGGGCTACAATGAGCAGTTCTTC. It translates to CSVLGGASGGYNEQFF.

The rearrangement joins TRBV7-3 to TRBJ2-2; 12 nucleotides match TRBD2. Looked up from germline, CDR1 is SGHTA and CDR2 is FQGTGA. V was clipped by 4 bases and J by 0 bases; unmatched bases: 3. The CDR3 runs 17 residues. In nucleotides, the CDR3 is TGTGCCAGCAGCTCGGGACTAGCGGGTTCGAACACCGGGGAGCTGTTTTTT. Translated: CASSSGLAGSNTGELFF.

The chain uses TRBV2 and TRBJ2-3; the D gene is possibly TRBD2 (5 bases). Trimming took off 7 bases at V and 1 base at J, with 9 bases between the two ends. This CDR3 spans 13 amino acids. Per the germline V gene, CDR1 is SNHLY and CDR2 is FYNNEI. CDR3 sequence: CASTRGGTDTQYF. The CDR3 DNA is TGTGCCAGCACCCGGGGTGGCACAGATACGCAGTATTTT.

The gene calls are TRBV5-1 and TRBJ2-5; D not certain. V shed 3 bases and J shed 1 base, with 7 bases lying between them. Germline-derived CDR1 and CDR2 are SGHRS and YFSETQ. This CDR3 is 13 amino acids long. CDR3 in amino acids: CASSWDTQETQYF. The DNA for the CDR3 is TGCGCCAGCAGCTGGGATACCCAAGAGACCCAGTACTTC.

The rearrangement links TRBV5-4 to TRBJ1-5; tentative D call: TRBD1 (6 bases). From germline, CDR1 is SGHNT and CDR2 YYREEE (reference sequence). The CDR3 covers 13 residues. V was cut by 4 bases and J by 4 bases, with 9 bases left in between. In nucleotides, the CDR3 is TGTGCCAGCAGCGGGGACAATAATCAGCCCCAGCATTTT. Translation gives CASSGDNNQPQHF.

The chain has TRBV19 and TRBJ1-3, with TRBD1 matching over 7 bases. V was clipped by 5 bases and J by 3 bases; unmatched bases: 4. CDR1 LNHDA and CDR2 SQIVND come from the germline V gene (reference sequence). This CDR3 is 14 amino acids long. CDR3 sequence (DNA): TGTGCCAGTAGTCTGACAGGGAGTGGAAACACCATATATTTT. Its protein is CASSLTGSGNTIYF. The variable domain in full, with the rest retrieved from reference TRBV19 and TRBJ1-3, is DGGITQSPKYLFRKEGQNVTLSCEQNLNHDAMYWYRQDPGQGLRLIYYSQIVNDFQKGDIAEGYSVSREKKESFPLTVTSAQKNPTAFYLCASSLTGSGNTIYFGEGSWLTVV.

The chain links TRBV27 to TRBJ1-1; 7 positions match TRBD1. Looked up from germline, CDR1 is MNHEY and CDR2 is SMNVEV (reference sequence). V trimming: 3 bases; J trimming: 5 bases; junction bases outside the gene matches: 3. The CDR3 is 13 residues long. The CDR3 sequence is CASSFTGVTEAFF. The CDR3 coding sequence is TGTGCCAGCAGTTTCACAGGGGTTACTGAAGCTTTCTTT.

The chain couples TRBV28 to TRBJ2-1; perhaps TRBD1 as D (7 bases). The CDR3 is made up of 16 amino acids. Germline loops: CDR1 MDHEN, CDR2 SYDVKM. V was cut by 2 bases and J by 7 bases, with 18 bases left in between. The CDR3 is CASSLRAGGLDNEQFF. As DNA, the CDR3 is TGTGCCAGCAGTTTAAGGGCAGGGGGACTTGATAATGAGCAGTTCTTC.

The chain links TRBV10-2 to TRBJ2-6; D remains ambiguous. The CDR3 is 14 residues long. V lost 7 bases and J 1 base, leaving 8 bases between the germline ends. The germline CDR1 and CDR2 sequences are WSHSY and SAAADI. DNA of the CDR3: TGCGCCAGCACGACGAAATCTGGGGCCAACGTCCTGACTTTC. It codes for CASTTKSGANVLTF.

This chain's CDR3 is CASSERGDIGYTF. In DNA form, the CDR3 reads TGTGCCAGCAGTGAAAGGGGGGACATTGGCTACACCTTC. V is TRBV2 and J is TRBJ1-2; D is possibly TRBD1 (6 bases). Per germline, CDR1 SNHLY and CDR2 FYNNEI. V lost 2 bases, J lost 7 bases, and 11 bases lay in between. CDR3 length: 13 amino acids.

The CDR3 DNA follows: TGTGCCAGCAGCACCACAGGGGGCGGCTATGGCTACACCTTC. Its translation is CASSTTGGGYGYTF. The gene calls are TRBV11-2 and TRBJ1-2, with 9 positions matching TRBD1. Germline V gene sequence: CDR1 SGHAT, CDR2 FQNNGV. The CDR3 has 14 residues. J lost 4 bases, V lost 5 bases, and 5 bases had no gene match.

This clone appeared a single time. The rearrangement uses TRBV27 and TRBJ2-1; 11 bases fit TRBD2. Looked up from germline, CDR1 is MNHEY and CDR2 is SMNVEV (reference sequence). The CDR3 has 16 residues. The J segment lost 8 bases and the V segment lost 4 bases, leaving 10 bases of the junction unmatched. The CDR3 region is CASSSRLLAGGDEQFF. Here the CDR3 DNA reads TGTGCCAGCAGTTCCCGCCTTTTAGCGGGAGGGGATGAGCAGTTCTTC.

The chain recombines TRBV10-3 with TRBJ1-4, with 9 bases that match TRBD1. J gave up 8 bases and V 4 bases, and 5 bases lay outside the gene matches. The CDR3 spans 14 residues. Germline CDR1 ENHRY, CDR2 SYGVKD. The CDR3 region is CAISGGQGGEKLFF. CDR3 nucleotide sequence: TGTGCCATCAGTGGGGGACAGGGAGGCGAAAAACTGTTTTTT.

The gene calls are TRBV5-1 and TRBJ1-1, with 7 positions matching TRBD1. The CDR3 spans 14 residues. The J segment lost 4 bases and the V segment lost 4 bases, leaving 7 bases of the junction unmatched. Germline V gene sequence: CDR1 SGHRS, CDR2 YFSETQ. DNA for the CDR3: TGCGCCAGCAGCGCCCGACAGGGTGGCACTGAAGCTTTCTTT. The encoded protein is CASSARQGGTEAFF.

This chain uses TRBV4-1 with TRBJ1-2; a possible D gene is TRBD1 (5 bases). The CDR3 is 14 amino acids. Germline CDR1 is MGHRA and CDR2 is YSYEKL. Trimming pared 4 bases from V and 8 bases from J, leaving 17 bases between. This CDR3 reads CASSLNMGVRGYTF. The CDR3 bases are TGCGCCAGCAGCCTCAATATGGGGGTTCGCGGCTACACCTTC.

CDR3 region: CASSIIGTGSFQFWGYTF. CDR3 coding DNA: TGTGCCAGTAGTATTATAGGGACAGGGTCCTTTCAGTTCTGGGGCTACACCTTC. The chain has TRBV19 and TRBJ1-2; TRBD1 matches at 9 bases. Per the germline V gene, CDR1 is LNHDA and CDR2 is SQIVND (reference sequence). The CDR3 loop spans 18 amino acids. V gave up 3 bases and J gave up 8 bases; unmatched junction bases: 19.

This chain uses TRBV5-8 with TRBJ2-3; TRBD1 matches 7 bases. This CDR3 region has 14 residues. Germline CDR1 reads SGHTS; CDR2 reads YDEGEE. The V segment lost 5 bases and the J segment 3 bases; nucleotides outside the gene matches: 6. The CDR3 coding sequence is TGTGCCAGCAGATTAGGGGGCTTTACAGATACGCAGTATTTT. Protein: CASRLGGFTDTQYF.

This chain links TRBV5-4 with TRBJ1-4; 7 nucleotides agree with TRBD1. The germline V gene has CDR1 SGHNT and CDR2 YYREEE (reference sequence). CDR3 length equals 14 residues. Losses at the gene ends were 4 bases for V and 7 bases for J; bases not matched to a gene: 7. The CDR3 nucleotides read TGTGCCAGCAGCCTAGACAGGGCCGTTGAAAAACTGTTTTTT. Its translation is CASSLDRAVEKLFF. Based on the CDR3 plus reference TRBV5-4 and TRBJ1-4, the full variable domain is ETGVTQSPTHLIKTRGQQVTLRCSSQSGHNTVSWYQQALGQGPQFIFQYYREEENGRGNFPPRFSGLQFPNYSSELNVNALELDDSALYLCASSLDRAVEKLFFGSGTQLSVL.

The genes are TRBV6-5 and TRBJ2-3, with D possibly matching TRBD1 (5 bases). This CDR3 spans 12 amino acids. The ends were cut back, 4 bases at V and 5 bases at J, with 7 bases in the middle. Germline V gene data show CDR1 as MNHEY and CDR2 as SVGAGI. The CDR3 loop is CASSSGIDTQYF. In nucleotides, the CDR3 is TGTGCCAGCAGTTCAGGGATAGATACGCAGTATTTT.

The rearrangement uses TRBV19 and TRBJ1-5; TRBD1 matches 9 bases. Per the germline V gene, CDR1 is LNHDA and CDR2 is SQIVND (reference sequence). J lost 7 bases, V lost 11 bases, and 15 bases had no gene match. The CDR3 is made up of 15 amino acids. The CDR3 protein is CAAADRGGFGQPQHF. The CDR3 DNA follows: TGTGCCGCAGCGGACAGGGGAGGTTTTGGACAGCCCCAGCATTTT.

The V call is TRBV30, the J call TRBJ1-4; no clear D gene. The CDR3 has 11 amino acids. V gave up 8 bases and J gave up 4 bases, with 8 bases separating them. Germline CDR1 GTSNPN, CDR2 SVGIG (reference sequence). The CDR3 DNA follows: TGTGCCCGCAAGGGTAATGAAAAACTGTTTTTT. Protein product: CARKGNEKLFF. The full variable domain, completed using reference TRBV30 and TRBJ1-4, is SQTIHQWPATLVQPVGSPLSLECTVEGTSNPNLYWYRQAAGRGLQLLFYSVGIGQISSEVPQNLSASRPQDRQFILSSKKLLLSDSGFYLCARKGNEKLFFGSGTQLSVL.